Each of the 18 T cell receptor beta chains below was sequenced from the same sample in a study of cytomegalovirus exposure and HLA in healthy donors. Use of 60 Vbeta and 13 Jbeta primers characterized the PCR. Clones were sequenced by immunoSEQ multiplex PCR, and TCRdb holds only the in-frame ones, with some missing. The repertoire holds 60,000 to 80,000 clones, more than 65% seen once, with approximately 3% in the top ten. The material sequenced was PBMCs. These receptor sequences come from a woman aged 25 to 39 in good health and CMV-seronegative.

This chain uses TRBV19 with TRBJ2-2; 11 bases agree with TRBD2. The germline V gene has CDR1 LNHDA and CDR2 SQIVND (reference sequence). The junction had 7 bases not matched to a gene; V was cut back by 1 base and J by 0 bases. CDR3 size: 19 residues. CDR3 amino acids: CASSIGPGLADSNTGELFF. CDR3 sequence (DNA): TGTGCCAGTAGTATAGGGCCGGGACTAGCGGACTCGAACACCGGGGAGCTGTTTTTT.

This clone has more than one count but fewer than ten. The CDR3 DNA follows: TGTGCCAGCAGTAAACAGGGGACGGGGGGCTACACCTTC. Its protein product is CASSKQGTGGYTF. This chain connects TRBV6-6 to TRBJ1-2, with TRBD1 matching 7 bases. Germline lookup yields CDR1 MNHNY and CDR2 SVGAGI (reference sequence). This CDR3 comprises 13 residues. V shed 5 bases, J shed 8 bases, and the junction held 8 bases outside the gene matches.

The V gene is TRBV18, the J gene TRBJ2-3; 9 positions match TRBD2. J lost 4 bases, V lost 0 bases, and 8 bases had no gene match. Germline CDR1 is KGHSH and CDR2 is LQKENI. The length of the CDR3 is 17 residues. CDR3 loop: CASSPPRLAGVSDTQYF. CDR3 nucleotides: TGTGCCAGCTCACCACCAAGATTAGCGGGGGTTTCAGATACGCAGTATTTT.

The chain is built from TRBV15 and TRBJ2-3, with 7 bases lining up with TRBD1. Per the germline V gene, CDR1 is LNHNV and CDR2 is YYDKDF (reference sequence). The CDR3 is 16 amino acids. The J segment lost 2 bases and the V segment lost 0 bases, leaving 5 bases of the junction unmatched. The CDR3 coding sequence is TGTGCCACCAGCAGAGATCATGGGACAGTCACAGATACGCAGTATTTT. It yields the protein CATSRDHGTVTDTQYF.

The rearrangement links TRBV15 to TRBJ2-1, with 7 bases fitting TRBD1. Germline-derived CDR1 and CDR2 are LNHNV and YYDKDF (reference sequence). The CDR3 length is 15 residues. Unmatched junction bases numbered 5, after V lost 3 bases and J lost 3 bases. The CDR3 DNA reads TGTGCCACCAGCAGCATTCGGACAGGCTACAATGAGCAGTTCTTC. It codes for CATSSIRTGYNEQFF. Drawing the rest from reference TRBV15 and TRBJ2-1, the complete variable domain is DAMVIQNPRYQVTQFGKPVTLSCSQTLNHNVMYWYQQKSSQAPKLLFHYYDKDFNNEADTPDNFQSRRPNTSFCFLDIRSPGLGDTAMYLCATSSIRTGYNEQFFGPGTRLTVL.

This sequence joins TRBV6-1 and TRBJ1-2, with 10 bases matching TRBD1. CDR1 and CDR2 (germline): MNHNS, SASEGT. The CDR3 covers 16 residues. Unmatched junction bases numbered 8, after V lost 3 bases and J lost 4 bases. This CDR3 is CASSDRTGGLPYGYTF. The CDR3 coding sequence is TGTGCCAGCAGTGATCGGACAGGGGGGCTCCCCTATGGCTACACCTTC.

The V call is TRBV2, the J call TRBJ2-1, with D perhaps matching TRBD2 (6 bases). The CDR3 sequence is 15 residues long. From germline, CDR1 is SNHLY and CDR2 FYNNEI. With 5 bases removed from V and 0 bases from J, the gap between germline ends came to 11 bases. CDR3 loop: CASSPRRDSYNEQFF. Here the CDR3 DNA reads TGTGCCAGCAGTCCAAGGCGGGACTCCTACAATGAGCAGTTCTTC.

The chain carries TRBV2 and TRBJ1-6, with D possibly TRBD1 on 5 matching bases. V was trimmed by 11 bases and J by 10 bases, leaving 18 bases between them. CDR1 and CDR2 (germline): SNHLY, FYNNEI. CDR3 length equals 13 residues. CDR3 protein: CASYRAPGSPLHF. CDR3 DNA: TGTGCCTCCTACCGGGCCCCAGGGTCACCCCTCCACTTT.

This sequence joins TRBV30 and TRBJ1-2; 9 positions match TRBD1. The CDR3 covers 13 residues. Germline CDR1 and CDR2: GTSNPN and SVGIG (reference sequence). With 3 bases clipped from V and 4 bases from J, the junction kept 3 bases outside the gene matches. The CDR3: CAWRGQGRYGYTF. The CDR3 DNA reads TGTGCCTGGAGAGGACAGGGGCGCTATGGCTACACCTTC. Full variable domain (rest looked up from reference TRBV30 and TRBJ1-2): SQTIHQWPATLVQPVGSPLSLECTVEGTSNPNLYWYRQAAGRGLQLLFYSVGIGQISSEVPQNLSASRPQDRQFILSSKKLLLSDSGFYLCAWRGQGRYGYTFGSGTRLTVV.

The V gene is TRBV6-6, the J gene TRBJ1-5; 7 bases are shared with TRBD1. V shed 2 bases, J shed 4 bases, and the junction held 2 bases outside the gene matches. The CDR3 runs 14 residues. Germline V gene sequence: CDR1 MNHNY, CDR2 SVGAGI (reference sequence). The CDR3 spells CASSYGTANQPQHF. CDR3 coding DNA: TGTGCCAGCAGTTACGGGACAGCTAATCAGCCCCAGCATTTT.

V gene TRBV5-4 combines with J gene TRBJ2-3; the D gene is possibly TRBD2 (5 bases). This CDR3 region has 14 residues. Between the trimmed V and J ends, which lost 3 bases and 2 bases, there was a span of 10 bases. From germline, CDR1 is SGHNT and CDR2 YYREEE (reference sequence). CDR3 DNA sequence: TGTGCCAGCAGCTCGGACTCGTACACAGATACGCAGTATTTT. It yields the protein CASSSDSYTDTQYF.

In its sample, this clone was seen once. CDR3 sequence reads: CASRKDGVADRNTEAFF. CDR3 bases: TGTGCCAGCAGAAAGGATGGAGTGGCCGACAGAAACACTGAAGCTTTCTTT. The chain couples TRBV25-1 to TRBJ1-1; D might be TRBD1 (5 bases). Germline CDR1 and CDR2: MGHDK and SYGVNS. V was shortened by 6 bases and J by 2 bases, with 22 bases between the two germline ends. The CDR3 has 17 amino acids.

This chain uses TRBV11-3 with TRBJ1-1; D gene ambiguous. The CDR3 is 12 amino acids. The V end was cut by 3 bases, the J end by 5 bases, with 7 bases between. Germline-derived CDR1 and CDR2 are SGHNT and YENEEA. CDR3 loop: CASSFGGTEAFF. The CDR3 region has the DNA TGTGCCAGCAGCTTCGGAGGGACTGAAGCTTTCTTT.

This clone has a single count. The rearrangement links TRBV19 to TRBJ1-3; possible D gene TRBD1, 5 bases. The ends were cut back, 6 bases at V and 9 bases at J, with 15 bases in the middle. The germline CDR1 and CDR2 sequences are LNHDA and SQIVND (reference sequence). The CDR3 has 13 residues. The CDR3 DNA sequence: TGTGCCAGTAGGAGAGGGACGGGAGGCACCATATATTTT. Protein sequence: CASRRGTGGTIYF.

The chain joins TRBV11-3 to TRBJ1-1; 10 bases fit TRBD1. V lost 8 bases to trimming and J lost 5 bases; unmatched junction nucleotides: 8. Germline CDR1 and CDR2: SGHNT and YENEEA. The CDR3 length is 14 residues. The CDR3 spells CASGRQGARTEAFF. In nucleotides, the CDR3 is TGTGCCAGCGGCCGACAGGGGGCACGAACTGAAGCTTTCTTT.

This clone was seen only a few times. The rearrangement links TRBV7-7 to TRBJ2-2; D is possibly TRBD2 (5 bases). CDR3 length: 15 residues. V gave up 1 base and J gave up 6 bases, with 12 bases separating them. Germline-derived CDR1 and CDR2 are SSHAT and FNYEAQ (reference sequence). CDR3 DNA sequence: TGTGCCAGCAGCTTAGTCCGTAGCGATTCCGGGGAGCTGTTTTTT. As protein: CASSLVRSDSGELFF.

The genes are TRBV11-3 and TRBJ2-1; 9 bases line up with TRBD2. The CDR3 consists of 14 residues. Losses at the gene ends were 5 bases for V and 10 bases for J; bases not matched to a gene: 9. CDR1 SGHNT and CDR2 YENEEA come from the germline V gene. This CDR3 is CASSLWREGQEQFF. CDR3 in DNA: TGTGCCAGCAGCCTCTGGCGGGAGGGCCAAGAGCAGTTCTTC.

This clone came up a few times. The chain is built from TRBV9 and TRBJ2-1; 10 bases match TRBD2. The CDR3 totals 14 residues. V dropped 2 bases and J dropped 7; count of bases not matched to a gene: 3. The V gene's germline CDR1 is SGDLS and CDR2 YYNGEE. The CDR3 region is CASSVISGRNEQFF. The CDR3 nucleotides are TGTGCCAGCAGCGTGATTAGCGGGAGGAATGAGCAGTTCTTC.